These T cell receptor beta chains were read from a single sample in a study of monozygotic twins with inflammatory bowel disease. TCRdb reprocessed the 5' RACE reads and stores each CDR3 protein as one record, lacking DNA. Recorded for this sample: fewer than 400,000 distinct CDR3 sequences. The sequenced sample was blood. These TCRs come from a human donor with ulcerative colitis or Crohn's disease, or a healthy co-twin of an affected twin (not recorded which). The CDR3 runs from the conserved cysteine through the conserved F or W.

j_call v_call cdr3_length cdr3_aa
TRBJ2-5 TRBV20-1 11 CSASYLKTQYF
TRBJ1-6 TRBV5-1 15 CASSHRDNYNSPLHF
TRBJ2-7 TRBV3-1 13 CASSLFQTYEQYF
TRBJ2-7 TRBV20-1 12 CSASGRIDEQYF
TRBJ2-3 TRBV7-2 16 CASSLSSGRASDTQYF
TRBJ1-5 TRBV20-1 16 CSARTIFGGRIQPQHF
TRBJ2-7 TRBV12-3/TRBV12-4 13 CASSRLTQNEQYF
TRBJ1-2 TRBV4-3 15 CASSQRQGIVYGYTF
TRBJ2-1 TRBV7-2 12 CASSLVGQGYFF
TRBJ1-2 TRBV12-3/TRBV12-4 13 CASSARGHYGYTF
TRBJ2-3 TRBV6-5 12 CATNSYTDTQYF
TRBJ2-3 TRBV19 14 CASGTSGGADTQYF
TRBJ2-3 TRBV27 15 CASSLFPTGTDTQYF
TRBJ2-3 TRBV4-3 17 CASSHPLDRGSIDTQYF
TRBJ2-1 TRBV3-1 15 CASSRVRESSNEQFF
TRBJ2-2 TRBV12-3/TRBV12-4 16 CASSLGTSGGYGELFF
TRBJ1-1 TRBV6-2/TRBV6-3 13 CASSYKRTLEAFF
TRBJ2-3 TRBV9 16 CASSVSGGKFTDTQYF
TRBJ2-7 TRBV7-7 12 CASSNFGAEQYF
TRBJ2-3 TRBV27 14 CASSYHLPTSTQYF
TRBJ2-7 TRBV19 20 CASSIRRRGQGARRTYEQYF
TRBJ1-1 TRBV6-1 16 CASSPRGRGMNTEAFF
TRBJ2-7 TRBV5-4 14 CASSLSGRNYEQYF
TRBJ2-2 TRBV10-3 15 CAISEGGSLTGELFF
TRBJ1-2 TRBV20-1 13 CSAPGLGPYGYTF
TRBJ2-5 TRBV28 14 CASSPLGTVETQYF
TRBJ2-7 TRBV12-3/TRBV12-4 16 CASSLSPGLGTYEQYF
TRBJ2-4 TRBV12-3/TRBV12-4 15 CASSPLQLAKNIQYF
TRBJ1-6 TRBV2 14 CASRVGGYNSPLHF
TRBJ2-7 TRBV12-3/TRBV12-4 16 CASSSQGPRSSYEQYF
TRBJ2-7 TRBV7-2 17 CASSFRNPGQGAYEQYF
TRBJ2-1 TRBV7-9 14 CASSLAGTNNEQFF
TRBJ1-1 TRBV20-1 14 CSAPGTGGGTEAFF
TRBJ2-2 TRBV30 18 CAWSVLASGSKNTGELFF
TRBJ2-7 TRBV11-3 13 CASSLVGSHEQYF
TRBJ2-7 TRBV5-1 14 CASSSVAGVYEQYF
TRBJ2-1 TRBV20-1 14 CSARSPRLHNEQFF
TRBJ2-7 TRBV18 15 CVSSPSSGSSYEQYF